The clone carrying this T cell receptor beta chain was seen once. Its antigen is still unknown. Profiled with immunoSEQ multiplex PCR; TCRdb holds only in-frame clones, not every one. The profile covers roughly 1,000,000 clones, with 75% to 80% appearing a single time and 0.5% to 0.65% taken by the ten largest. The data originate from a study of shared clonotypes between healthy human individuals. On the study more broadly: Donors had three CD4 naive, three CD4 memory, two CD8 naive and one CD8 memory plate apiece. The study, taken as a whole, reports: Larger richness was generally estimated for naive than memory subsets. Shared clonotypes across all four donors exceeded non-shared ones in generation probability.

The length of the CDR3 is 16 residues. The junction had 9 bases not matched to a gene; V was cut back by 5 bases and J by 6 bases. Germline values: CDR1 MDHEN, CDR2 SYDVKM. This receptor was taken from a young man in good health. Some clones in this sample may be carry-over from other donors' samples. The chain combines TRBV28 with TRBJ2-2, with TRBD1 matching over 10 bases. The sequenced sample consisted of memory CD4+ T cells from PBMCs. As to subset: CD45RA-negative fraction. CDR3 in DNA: TGTGCCAGCAGTCCCCTGGGACAGGGGAAGTCCGGGGAGCTGTTTTTT. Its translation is CASSPLGQGKSGELFF.